The rows below give T cell receptor beta chains drawn from one sample of a study of blood T cell repertoires in COVID-19. TCRdb's table, derived via immunoSEQ multiplex PCR, lists solely in-frame clones and lacks some. The profile covers roughly 130,000 clones, with 70% to 85% appearing a single time and around 4.5% taken by the ten largest. Sequencing used peripheral blood. The receptors stem from a woman in her 70s with acute or convalescent COVID-19. CDR3s include the opening cysteine and the closing phenylalanine or tryptophan. A D gene is named only where the DNA matches it firmly. Rows give clone size only sometimes, using once, few, many, or a class for an expanded clone.

CDR3 length,D gene,V gene,clone size,J gene,CDR3 DNA,CDR3 protein
14,.,TRBV6-2/TRBV6-3,.,TRBJ2-7,TGTGCCAGCAGTTCCGTGACAGGACTCTACGAGCAGTACTTC,CASSSVTGLYEQYF
15,.,TRBV5-8,.,TRBJ2-5,TGTGCCAGCAGCTTGGTACAGAATAATCAAGAGACCCAGTACTTC,CASSLVQNNQETQYF
12,.,TRBV6-5,.,TRBJ1-4,TGTGCCAGTGGTTTCGCCAGGGAAAAACTGTTTTTT,CASGFAREKLFF
12,.,TRBV29-1,.,TRBJ1-2,TGCAGCGTTGATCGACAGTCCCAAGTCTACACCTTC,CSVDRQSQVYTF
15,.,TRBV5-8,.,TRBJ1-1,TGTGCCAGCAGCCAAACAGGGCTTATGAACACTGAAGCTTTCTTT,CASSQTGLMNTEAFF
12,.,TRBV11-2,.,TRBJ2-3,TGTGCCAGCAGCTTACTACAGCATACGCAGTATTTT,CASSLLQHTQYF
17,TRBD2,TRBV5-1,.,TRBJ2-1,TGCGCCAGCAGCCGGACTAGCGGGGGGGGCTCCTACAATGAGCAGTTCTTC,CASSRTSGGGSYNEQFF
16,.,TRBV6-6,few,TRBJ1-2,TGTGCCAGCAGCCCACGCGGCAGCAGATATAACTATGGCTACACCTTC,CASSPRGSRYNYGYTF
15,TRBD1,TRBV30,.,TRBJ1-2,TGTGCCTGGAGTGTACGGGGCAGGGGGCGAGAGGGCTACACCTTC,CAWSVRGRGREGYTF
14,TRBD1,TRBV5-4,.,TRBJ1-4,TGTGCCAGCAGCTTCCAGGGGGGTGGTGAAAAACTGTTTTTT,CASSFQGGGEKLFF
15,TRBD1,TRBV7-2,.,TRBJ1-1,TGTGCCAGCATCAAGGACCCAGGGGGGAACACTGAAGCTTTCTTT,CASIKDPGGNTEAFF
18,.,TRBV7-9,.,TRBJ2-5,TGTGCCAGCAGCTTAGTTGACGGATTCAGGCAGACTATAGAGACCCAGTACTTC,CASSLVDGFRQTIETQYF
13,.,TRBV2,.,TRBJ1-1,TGTGCCAGTAGTGGAGAATTTAACACTGAAGCTTTCTTT,CASSGEFNTEAFF
13,.,TRBV7-2,.,TRBJ2-5,TGTGCCAGCAGCTTAGGACAGCAAGAGACCCAGTACTTC,CASSLGQQETQYF
13,.,TRBV6-5,.,TRBJ2-6,TGTGCCAGCTCTGAGGCTGGGGCCAACGTCCTGACTTTC,CASSEAGANVLTF
14,TRBD1,TRBV5-1,few,TRBJ1-1,TGCGCCAGCAGCTTGGGACAGGGAGGCACTGAAGCTTTCTTT,CASSLGQGGTEAFF
16,TRBD1,TRBV7-2,.,TRBJ1-3,TGTGCCAGCAGCGGGACAGGGCTCTTCTCTGGAAACACCATATATTTT,CASSGTGLFSGNTIYF
12,.,TRBV11-3,.,TRBJ2-2,TGTGCCAGCAGCTTAAATTACGGGGAGCTGTTTTTT,CASSLNYGELFF
15,.,TRBV19,.,TRBJ2-7,TGTGCCAGTAGTCTTCAGGACACCGACCACTACGAGCAGTACTTC,CASSLQDTDHYEQYF
12,.,TRBV18,few,TRBJ2-5,TGTGCCAGCTCACCTACTCGAGAGACCCAGTACTTC,CASSPTRETQYF
14,TRBD2,TRBV10-3,.,TRBJ2-1,TGTGCCATCCGTTGGGGGGGGTCCTACAATGAGCAGTTCTTC,CAIRWGGSYNEQFF
15,TRBD1,TRBV19,.,TRBJ1-6,TGTGCCAGTATGACAGGGGCTGGGGTTAATTCACCCCTCCACTTT,CASMTGAGVNSPLHF
15,TRBD1,TRBV7-2,.,TRBJ2-5,TGTGCCAGCAGCGTATCGACAGGGAACCAAGAGACCCAGTACTTC,CASSVSTGNQETQYF
13,.,TRBV3-1/TRBV3-2,.,TRBJ2-3,TGTGCCAGCAGCCAAGATTACACAGATACGCAGTATTTT,CASSQDYTDTQYF
13,TRBD1,TRBV7-2,.,TRBJ1-1,TGTGCCAGCACCAGGGACAGGAACACTGAAGCTTTCTTT,CASTRDRNTEAFF
15,TRBD1,TRBV7-8,.,TRBJ2-5,TGTGCCAGCAGCTTACCGGACAGGACGCAAGAGACCCAGTACTTC,CASSLPDRTQETQYF
14,TRBD1,TRBV6-5,once,TRBJ2-1,TGTGCCAGCACCACAGGGGGAAGTTACAATGAGCAGTTCTTC,CASTTGGSYNEQFF
13,TRBD1,TRBV7-9,once,TRBJ1-1,TGTGCCAGCAGCAGTACAGGGGTTACTGAAGCTTTCTTT,CASSSTGVTEAFF
15,.,TRBV14,.,TRBJ2-2,TGTGCCAGCAGCCAGGCCGGGGTGCTTCCCGGGGAGCTGTTTTTT,CASSQAGVLPGELFF